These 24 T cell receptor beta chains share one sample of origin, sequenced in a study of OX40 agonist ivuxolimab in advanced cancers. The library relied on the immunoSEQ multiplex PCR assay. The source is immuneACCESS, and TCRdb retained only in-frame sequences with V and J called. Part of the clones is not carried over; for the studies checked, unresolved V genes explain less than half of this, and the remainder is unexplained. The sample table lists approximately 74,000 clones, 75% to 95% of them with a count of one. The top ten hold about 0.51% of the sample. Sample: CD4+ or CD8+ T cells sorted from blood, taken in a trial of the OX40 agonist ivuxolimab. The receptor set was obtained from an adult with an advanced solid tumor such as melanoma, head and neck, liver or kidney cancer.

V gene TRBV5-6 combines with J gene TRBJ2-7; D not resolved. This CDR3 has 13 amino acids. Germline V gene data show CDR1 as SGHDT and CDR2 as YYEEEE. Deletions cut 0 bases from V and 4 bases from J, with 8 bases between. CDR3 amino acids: CASSLGPEYEQYF. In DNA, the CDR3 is TGTGCCAGCAGCTTGGGGCCGGAATACGAGCAGTACTTC.

CDR3 sequence: CASSPRLSGELFF. The CDR3 DNA reads as TGTGCCAGCAGCCCGAGACTGTCCGGGGAGCTGTTTTTT. The rearrangement links TRBV7-3 to TRBJ2-2; D unresolved. The CDR3 totals 13 residues. Trimming shortened V by 5 bases and J by 6 bases, and 10 bases separated the two germline ends. Germline V gene sequence: CDR1 SGHTA, CDR2 FQGTGA.

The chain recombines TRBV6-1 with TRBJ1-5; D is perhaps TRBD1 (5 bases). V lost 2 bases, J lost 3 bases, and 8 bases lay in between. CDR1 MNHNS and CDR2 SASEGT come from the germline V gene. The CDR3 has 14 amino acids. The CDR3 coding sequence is TGTGCCAGCAGTGAACAGGGTAACAATCAGCCCCAGCATTTT. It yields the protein CASSEQGNNQPQHF.

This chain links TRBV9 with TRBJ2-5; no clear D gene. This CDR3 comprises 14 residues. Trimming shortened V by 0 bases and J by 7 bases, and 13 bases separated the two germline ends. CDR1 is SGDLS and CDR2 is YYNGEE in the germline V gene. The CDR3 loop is CASSVDLEMGTQYF. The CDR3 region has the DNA TGTGCCAGCAGCGTAGATCTCGAAATGGGGACCCAGTACTTC.

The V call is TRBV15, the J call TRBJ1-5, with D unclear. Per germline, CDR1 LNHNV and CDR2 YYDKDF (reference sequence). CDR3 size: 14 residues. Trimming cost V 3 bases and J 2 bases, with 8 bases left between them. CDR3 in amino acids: CATSRRQGNQPQHF. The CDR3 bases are TGTGCCACCAGCAGGCGCCAGGGCAATCAGCCCCAGCATTTT.

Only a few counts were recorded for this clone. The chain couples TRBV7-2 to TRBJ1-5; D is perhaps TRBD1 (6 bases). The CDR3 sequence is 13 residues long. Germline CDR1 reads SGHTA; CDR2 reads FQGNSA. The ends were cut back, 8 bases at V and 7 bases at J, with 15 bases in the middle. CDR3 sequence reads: CASCWGLGQPQHF. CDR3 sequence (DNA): TGTGCCAGCTGTTGGGGGCTAGGGCAGCCCCAGCATTTT.

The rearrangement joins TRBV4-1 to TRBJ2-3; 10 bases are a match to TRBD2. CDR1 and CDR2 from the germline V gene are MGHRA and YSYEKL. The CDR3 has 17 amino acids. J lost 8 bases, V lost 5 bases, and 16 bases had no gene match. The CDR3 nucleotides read TGCGCCAGCAGCTCGCATTTCTTAGCGGGAGGTGGCGGTACGCAGTATTTT. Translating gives CASSSHFLAGGGGTQYF.

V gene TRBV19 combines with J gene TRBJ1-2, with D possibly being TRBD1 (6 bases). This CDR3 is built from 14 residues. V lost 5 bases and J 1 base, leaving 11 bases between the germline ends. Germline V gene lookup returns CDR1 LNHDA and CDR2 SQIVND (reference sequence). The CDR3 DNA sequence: TGTGCCAGTAGTCGTCCAGGGGTTAACTATGGCTACACCTTC. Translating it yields CASSRPGVNYGYTF.

CDR3 nucleotide sequence: TGTGCCAGTAATAAGAACACCGGGGAGCTGTTTTTT. Its protein product is CASNKNTGELFF. This chain connects TRBV19 to TRBJ2-2; D is undetermined. The V gene's germline CDR1 is LNHDA and CDR2 SQIVND (reference sequence). The CDR3 is 12 residues long. V was shortened by 7 bases and J by 1 base, with 4 bases between the two germline ends.

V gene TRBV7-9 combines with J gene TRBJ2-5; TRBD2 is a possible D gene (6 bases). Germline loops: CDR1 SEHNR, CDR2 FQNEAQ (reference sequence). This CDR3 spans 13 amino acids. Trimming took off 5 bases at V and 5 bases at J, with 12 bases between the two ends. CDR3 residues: CASSPTSPETQYF. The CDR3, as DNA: TGTGCCAGCAGCCCGACTAGTCCCGAGACCCAGTACTTC.

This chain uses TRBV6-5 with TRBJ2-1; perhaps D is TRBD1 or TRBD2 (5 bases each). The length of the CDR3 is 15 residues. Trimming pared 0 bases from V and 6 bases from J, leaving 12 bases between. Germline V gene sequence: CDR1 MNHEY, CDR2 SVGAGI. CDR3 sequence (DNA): TGTGCCAGCAGTTACTCAAGGCAGGGAGTCAATGAGCAGTTCTTC. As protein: CASSYSRQGVNEQFF.

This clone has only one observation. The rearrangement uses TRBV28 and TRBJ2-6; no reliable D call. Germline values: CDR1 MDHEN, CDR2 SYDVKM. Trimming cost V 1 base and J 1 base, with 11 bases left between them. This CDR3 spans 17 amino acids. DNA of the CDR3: TGTGCCAGCAGTTTATCGGCTTACAGATCTGGGGCCAACGTCCTGACTTTC. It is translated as CASSLSAYRSGANVLTF.

CDR3 coding DNA: TGTGCCAGCGAAGGGAGGCTTGGGACAGATACGCAGTATTTT. Amino acids: CASEGRLGTDTQYF. V is TRBV11-2 and J is TRBJ2-3; maybe TRBD2 (6 bases). V lost 8 bases and J lost 3, with 15 bases in between. CDR1 is SGHAT and CDR2 is FQNNGV in the germline V gene. The CDR3 is made up of 14 amino acids.

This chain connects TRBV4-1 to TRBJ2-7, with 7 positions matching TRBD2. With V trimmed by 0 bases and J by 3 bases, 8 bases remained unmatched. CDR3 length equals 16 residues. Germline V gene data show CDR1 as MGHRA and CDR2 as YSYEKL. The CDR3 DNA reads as TGCGCCAGCAGCCAAGAACGGAGCGGGATGGTCTACGAGCAGTACTTC. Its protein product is CASSQERSGMVYEQYF.

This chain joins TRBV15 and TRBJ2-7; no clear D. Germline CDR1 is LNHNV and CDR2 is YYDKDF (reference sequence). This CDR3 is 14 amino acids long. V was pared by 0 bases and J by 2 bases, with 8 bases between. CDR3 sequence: CATSREFGPYEQYF. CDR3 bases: TGTGCCACCAGCAGAGAGTTCGGCCCCTACGAGCAGTACTTC.

Here the CDR3 DNA reads TGTGCCTGGAGTTCAGGGGATTATGGCTACACCTTC. It translates to CAWSSGDYGYTF. The V gene is TRBV30, the J gene TRBJ1-2, with D perhaps matching TRBD1 (6 bases). Trimming shortened V by 2 bases and J by 5 bases, and 9 bases separated the two germline ends. The CDR3 has 12 amino acids. Per the germline V gene, CDR1 is GTSNPN and CDR2 is SVGIG (reference sequence).

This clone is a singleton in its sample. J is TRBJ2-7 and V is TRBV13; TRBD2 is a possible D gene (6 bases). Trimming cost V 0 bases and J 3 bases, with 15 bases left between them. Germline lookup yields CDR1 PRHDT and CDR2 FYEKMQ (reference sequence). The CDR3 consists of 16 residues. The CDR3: CASSLGLAPQHYEQYF. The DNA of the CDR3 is TGTGCCAGCAGCTTAGGGCTAGCGCCACAACACTACGAGCAGTACTTC.

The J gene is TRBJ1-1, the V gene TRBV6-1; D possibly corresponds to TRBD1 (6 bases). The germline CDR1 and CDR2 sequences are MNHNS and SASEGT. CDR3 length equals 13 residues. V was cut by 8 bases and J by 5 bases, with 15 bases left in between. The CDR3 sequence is CASALGGRTEAFF. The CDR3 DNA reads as TGTGCCAGCGCCTTAGGGGGAAGGACTGAAGCTTTCTTT.

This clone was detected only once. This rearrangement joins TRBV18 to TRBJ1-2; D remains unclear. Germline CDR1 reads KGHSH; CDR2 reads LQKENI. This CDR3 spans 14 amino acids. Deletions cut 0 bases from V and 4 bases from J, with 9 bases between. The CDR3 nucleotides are TGTGCCAGCTCACCACCCGCCTTAGCCTATGGCTACACCTTC. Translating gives CASSPPALAYGYTF.

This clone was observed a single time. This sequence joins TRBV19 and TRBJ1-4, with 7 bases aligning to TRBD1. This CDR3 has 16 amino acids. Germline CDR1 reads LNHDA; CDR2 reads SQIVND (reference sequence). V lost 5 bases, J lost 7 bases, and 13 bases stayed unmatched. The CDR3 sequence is CASSAPRGDEIEKLFF. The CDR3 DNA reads TGTGCCAGTAGTGCGCCCAGGGGGGATGAGATTGAAAAACTGTTTTTT.

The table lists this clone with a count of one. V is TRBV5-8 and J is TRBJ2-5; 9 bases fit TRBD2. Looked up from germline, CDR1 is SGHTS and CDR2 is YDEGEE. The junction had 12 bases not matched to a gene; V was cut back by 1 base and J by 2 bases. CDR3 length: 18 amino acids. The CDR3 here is CASSLRFGASGAQETQYF. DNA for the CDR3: TGTGCCAGCAGCTTGAGGTTTGGGGCTAGCGGGGCTCAAGAGACCCAGTACTTC.

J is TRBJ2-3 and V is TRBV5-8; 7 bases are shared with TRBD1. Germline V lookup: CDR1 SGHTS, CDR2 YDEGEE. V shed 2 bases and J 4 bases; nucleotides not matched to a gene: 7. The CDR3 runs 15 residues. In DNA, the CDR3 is TGTGCCAGCAGCTTCTCTGGGACAGATCCAGATACGCAGTATTTT. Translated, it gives CASSFSGTDPDTQYF.

The CDR3 DNA is TGTGCCTGGGGGGCCCCGGACAGGGCATCTGGGGCCAACGTCCTGACTTTC. It codes for CAWGAPDRASGANVLTF. V gene TRBV30 combines with J gene TRBJ2-6; 8 bases fit TRBD1. The germline gives CDR1 GTSNPN, CDR2 SVGIG (reference sequence). CDR3 length: 17 amino acids. The V segment lost 5 bases and the J segment 1 base; nucleotides outside the gene matches: 10. Filled out from reference TRBV30 and TRBJ2-6, the complete variable domain reads SQTIHQWPATLVQPVGSPLSLECTVEGTSNPNLYWYRQAAGRGLQLLFYSVGIGQISSEVPQNLSASRPQDRQFILSSKKLLLSDSGFYLCAWGAPDRASGANVLTFGAGSRLTVL.

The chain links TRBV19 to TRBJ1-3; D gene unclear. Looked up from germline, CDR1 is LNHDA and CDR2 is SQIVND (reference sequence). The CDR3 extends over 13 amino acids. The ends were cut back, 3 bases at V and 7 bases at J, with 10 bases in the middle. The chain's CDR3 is CASSIGPRNTIYF. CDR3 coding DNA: TGTGCCAGTAGTATCGGGCCTAGGAACACCATATATTTT.